This record covers a single T cell receptor (beta chain). Antigen unknown. Unmatched junction bases numbered 13, after V lost 4 bases and J lost 5 bases. This CDR3 is 16 amino acids long. TCR beta cDNA libraries included unique molecular identifiers. Each batch of roughly 1 to 11 million T cells produced some 500,000 cDNA molecules. Each CDR3 protein gets one entry after TCRdb re-called the PCR reads with MiXCR. The sample carries approximately 570,000 distinct CDR3 sequences, 44% recorded once. This sample was taken from a study of post-analysis software for immune sequencing data. Points from the study as a whole: Included in a set of roughly five TRBV segments more frequent in patients than controls were TRBV5-6, TRBV5-1 and TRBV20-1.

The source is a girl aged 5 to 17 with multiple sclerosis. This sequence joins TRBV12-3 or TRBV12-4 and TRBJ2-5; TRBD1 aligns across 7 bases. Sequenced input: blood. The CDR3 sequence is CASSSQGAGGLETQYF. For the CDR3, the DNA is TGTGCCAGCAGTTCCCAAGGGGCAGGGGGTCTGGAGACCCAGTACTTC.